What follows are 21 T cell receptor beta chains derived from one specimen sequenced in a study of T cell responses to AZD1222 COVID-19 vaccine. Libraries were prepared by immunoSEQ multiplex PCR; TCRdb keeps only in-frame clonotypes and omits some of them. This sample has about 120,000 clones, with approximately 90% found just once. The sequencing here drew on peripheral blood, taken on day 0 of AZD1222 vaccination. These receptors came from an adult in good health.

The chain is built from TRBV21-1 and TRBJ2-1; the D call in the table, TRBD2, was not verified against the DNA. TRBV21-1 is deemed a pseudogene. CDR3 length: 16 amino acids. For the CDR3, the DNA is TGTGCCAGCAGCAAAGGGCGGGAGGGCCGTACCAATGAGCAGTTCTTC. It codes for CASSKGREGRTNEQFF.

The gene calls are TRBV9 and TRBJ2-5; 7 bases match TRBD2. Losses at the gene ends were 0 bases for V and 5 bases for J; bases not matched to a gene: 4. The CDR3 is 14 residues long. Germline V gene sequence: CDR1 SGDLS, CDR2 YYNGEE. For the CDR3, the DNA is TGTGCCAGCAGCGTAGAGGGAGGGAGGGAGACCCAGTACTTC. It codes for CASSVEGGRETQYF.

The chain couples TRBV11-3 to TRBJ2-3; the match to TRBD1 covers 9 bases. The V segment lost 5 bases and the J segment 8 bases; nucleotides outside the gene matches: 5. CDR1 SGHNT and CDR2 YENEEA come from the germline V gene. There are 13 residues in the CDR3. CDR3 protein: CASSQGTGSTQYF. The CDR3, as DNA: TGTGCCAGCAGCCAAGGGACAGGGAGTACGCAGTATTTT. The entire variable domain, with the rest obtained from reference TRBV11-3 and TRBJ2-3, is as follows: EAGVVQSPRYKIIEKKQPVAFWCNPISGHNTLYWYLQNLGQGPELLIRYENEEAVDDSQLPKDRFSAERLKGVDSTLKIQPAELGDSAVYLCASSQGTGSTQYFGPGTRLTVL.

The genes are TRBV18 and TRBJ1-3; 10 nucleotides agree with TRBD1. The CDR3 contains 17 residues. Germline V gene data show CDR1 as KGHSH and CDR2 as LQKENI. With 1 base clipped from V and 3 bases from J, the junction kept 6 bases outside the gene matches. CDR3 DNA: TGTGCCAGCTCACCACTGACAGGGGGCTCGTATGGAAACACCATATATTTT. This codes for CASSPLTGGSYGNTIYF. The entire variable domain, with the rest obtained from reference TRBV18 and TRBJ1-3, is as follows: NAGVMQNPRHLVRRRGQEARLRCSPMKGHSHVYWYRQLPEEGLKFMVYLQKENIIDESGMPKERFSAEFPKEGPSILRIQQVVRGDSAAYFCASSPLTGGSYGNTIYFGEGSWLTVV.

The rearrangement links TRBV7-9 to TRBJ1-2, with D tentatively TRBD1 (5 bases). V lost 5 bases and J 4 bases, leaving 17 bases between the germline ends. Germline V gene lookup returns CDR1 SEHNR and CDR2 FQNEAQ (reference sequence). This CDR3 is built from 15 residues. DNA of the CDR3: TGTGCCAGCAGCCCACTTCATCCGGGGGGCTATGGCTACACCTTC. It translates to CASSPLHPGGYGYTF.

The CDR3 DNA reads as TGTGCCAGCAGCACGACTAGCTTCACGTCCGAGCAGTACTTC. Amino acids: CASSTTSFTSEQYF. J is TRBJ2-7 and V is TRBV7-2; TRBD2 agrees at 7 bases. Looked up from germline, CDR1 is SGHTA and CDR2 is FQGNSA. CDR3 length: 14 residues. V shed 5 bases, J shed 6 bases, and the junction held 10 bases outside the gene matches.

V and J are TRBV28 and TRBJ1-6, with a tentative D call TRBD1 (6 bases). Germline V gene lookup returns CDR1 MDHEN and CDR2 SYDVKM. The CDR3 covers 13 residues. V lost 6 bases, J lost 8 bases, and 11 bases lay in between. The chain's CDR3 is CASRGGQHSPLHF. The CDR3 coding sequence is TGTGCCAGCAGGGGAGGACAGCATTCACCCCTCCACTTT.

The V gene is TRBV24-1, the J gene TRBJ2-2; D is unresolved. Trimming removed 7 bases from V and 6 bases from J, with 8 bases in between. This CDR3 comprises 12 residues. CDR1 and CDR2 from the germline V gene are KGHDR and SFDVKD. The CDR3 sequence: CATRVGSGELFF. The CDR3 nucleotides are TGTGCCACCAGAGTAGGCTCCGGGGAGCTGTTTTTT.

This chain joins TRBV30 and TRBJ2-1, with 9 bases that match TRBD2. The CDR3 loop spans 14 amino acids. After removal of 3 bases from V and 4 bases from J, the junction contained 4 bases not matched to a gene. Germline V gene lookup returns CDR1 GTSNPN and CDR2 SVGIG (reference sequence). As DNA, the CDR3 is TGTGCCTGGAGAGTGGCGGGAGGGTACAATGAGCAGTTCTTC. Protein: CAWRVAGGYNEQFF.

The V gene is TRBV29-1, the J gene TRBJ2-4; no clear D gene. Trimming pared 7 bases from V and 2 bases from J, leaving 15 bases between. Germline CDR1 reads SQVTM; CDR2 reads ANQGSEA. This CDR3 is built from 14 residues. CDR3 in DNA: TGCAGCGCCCAGACCAGCAATTCCAAAAACATTCAGTACTTC. Its protein product is CSAQTSNSKNIQYF.

Here the CDR3 DNA reads TGTGCCAGCAGCAAAGAGGACACCAATCAGCCCCAGCATTTT. It translates to CASSKEDTNQPQHF. The chain joins TRBV21-1 to TRBJ1-5; the table's TRBD1 call for D was not verified on the DNA. TRBV21-1 is a documented pseudogene. CDR3 length equals 14 residues.

The chain recombines TRBV19 with TRBJ2-5; 9 bases are shared with TRBD2. The ends lost 3 bases at V and 4 bases at J; junction bases unmatched: 6. The CDR3 consists of 15 residues. The germline V gene encodes CDR1 LNHDA and CDR2 SQIVND (reference sequence). The CDR3 bases are TGTGCCAGTAGTATGGTAATAGCGGGGGTAGAGACCCAGTACTTC. This codes for CASSMVIAGVETQYF.

This rearrangement joins TRBV7-2 to TRBJ2-6; D is ambiguous. This CDR3 contains 14 residues. Trimming stripped 5 bases from V and 4 bases from J, with 9 bases between. Germline CDR1 reads SGHTA; CDR2 reads FQGNSA. CDR3 sequence: CASSISPGANVLTF. DNA of the CDR3: TGTGCCAGCAGCATTTCCCCCGGGGCCAACGTCCTGACTTTC.

This rearrangement joins TRBV24-1 to TRBJ2-1, with D uncertain. CDR1 and CDR2 from the germline V gene are KGHDR and SFDVKD. This CDR3 contains 14 residues. V lost 5 bases and J 4 bases, leaving 11 bases between the germline ends. The CDR3 nucleotides are TGTGCCACCAGTGCGCCAGAATTTTACAATGAGCAGTTCTTC. This gives the protein CATSAPEFYNEQFF.

The sample holds one count of this clone. This rearrangement joins TRBV6-5 to TRBJ1-2, with D perhaps matching TRBD1 (6 bases). Germline CDR1 reads MNHEY; CDR2 reads SVGAGI. The V gene lost 11 bases and the J gene lost 2 bases, with 15 bases spanning the gap. The length of the CDR3 is 13 residues. The CDR3 loop is CACKPTGNYGYTF. As DNA, the CDR3 is TGTGCCTGTAAACCTACAGGGAACTATGGCTACACCTTC.

The chain joins TRBV14 to TRBJ1-2, with a possible D match to TRBD1 (5 bases). The CDR3 totals 12 residues. Germline V gene sequence: CDR1 SGHDN, CDR2 FVKESK. Between the trimmed V and J ends, which lost 3 bases and 3 bases, there was a span of 5 bases. The chain's CDR3 is CASSHRDYGYTF. The CDR3, as DNA: TGTGCCAGCAGCCACAGGGACTATGGCTACACCTTC.

The chain couples TRBV19 to TRBJ2-7, with D perhaps matching TRBD1 (6 bases). The V gene lost 4 bases and the J gene lost 3 bases, with 10 bases spanning the gap. There are 13 residues in the CDR3. Germline loops: CDR1 LNHDA, CDR2 SQIVND (reference sequence). The CDR3 region has the DNA TGTGCCAGTAGTAGGGACACCTTCTACGAGCAGTACTTC. It yields the protein CASSRDTFYEQYF.

In DNA form, the CDR3 reads TGTGCCAGCAGCTCAGACGCGAGCAATCAGCCCCAGCATTTT. The encoded protein is CASSSDASNQPQHF. The chain combines TRBV7-2 with TRBJ1-5; the D is unclear. The CDR3 totals 14 residues. Germline CDR1 reads SGHTA; CDR2 reads FQGNSA. V shed 4 bases and J shed 1 base, with 8 bases lying between them.

This clone has a handful of counts. The J gene is TRBJ1-2, the V gene TRBV6-1; TRBD1 matches 7 bases. V was clipped by 1 base and J by 8 bases; unmatched bases: 7. The CDR3 runs 14 residues. Germline V gene data show CDR1 as MNHNS and CDR2 as SASEGT. This CDR3 is CASSEGQGISGYTF. The CDR3 DNA is TGTGCCAGCAGTGAAGGACAGGGAATATCGGGCTACACCTTC.

There are a few counts of this clone. V usage is TRBV28 and J usage is TRBJ2-1, with D unresolved. V lost 2 bases, J lost 0 bases, and 17 bases lay in between. The germline V gene encodes CDR1 MDHEN and CDR2 SYDVKM. The length of the CDR3 is 18 residues. The CDR3 coding sequence is TGTGCCAGCAGTTTACGTCGGGTCAGGATGAGCTCCTACAATGAGCAGTTCTTC. It encodes CASSLRRVRMSSYNEQFF.

The J gene is TRBJ1-4, the V gene TRBV25-1; possible D gene TRBD1, 5 bases. Trimming stripped 8 bases from V and 8 bases from J, with 12 bases between. The germline gives CDR1 MGHDK, CDR2 SYGVNS. The CDR3 extends over 12 amino acids. CDR3 loop: CASRGQREKLFF. CDR3 coding DNA: TGTGCCAGCCGGGGCCAAAGGGAAAAACTGTTTTTT.